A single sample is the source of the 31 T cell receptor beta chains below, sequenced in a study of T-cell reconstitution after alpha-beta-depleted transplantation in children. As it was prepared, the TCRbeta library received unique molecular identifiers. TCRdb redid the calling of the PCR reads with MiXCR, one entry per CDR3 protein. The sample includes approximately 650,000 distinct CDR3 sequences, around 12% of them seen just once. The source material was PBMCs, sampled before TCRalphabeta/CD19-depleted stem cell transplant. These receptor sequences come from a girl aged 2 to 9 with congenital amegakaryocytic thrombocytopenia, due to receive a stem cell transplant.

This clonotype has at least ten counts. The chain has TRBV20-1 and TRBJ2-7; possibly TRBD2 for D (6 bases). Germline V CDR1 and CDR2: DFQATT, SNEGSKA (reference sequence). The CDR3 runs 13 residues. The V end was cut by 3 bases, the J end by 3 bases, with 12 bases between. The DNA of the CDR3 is TGCAGTGCTAGGCCGGGACTTATCTACGAGCAGTACTTC. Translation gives CSARPGLIYEQYF.

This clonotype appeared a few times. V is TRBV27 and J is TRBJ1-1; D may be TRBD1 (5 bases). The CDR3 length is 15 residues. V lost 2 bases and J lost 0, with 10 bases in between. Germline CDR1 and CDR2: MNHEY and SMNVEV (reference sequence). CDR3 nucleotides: TGTGCCAGCAGTTTAGTGGGGGGGGTGAACACTGAAGCTTTCTTT. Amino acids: CASSLVGGVNTEAFF.

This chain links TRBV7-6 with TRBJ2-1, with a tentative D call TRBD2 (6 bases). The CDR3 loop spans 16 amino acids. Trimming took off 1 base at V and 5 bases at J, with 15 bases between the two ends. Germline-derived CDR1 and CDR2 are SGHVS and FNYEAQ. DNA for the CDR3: TGTGCCAGCAGCTTAGGTCCCGGGAGAGTTAACAATGAGCAGTTCTTC. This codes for CASSLGPGRVNNEQFF.

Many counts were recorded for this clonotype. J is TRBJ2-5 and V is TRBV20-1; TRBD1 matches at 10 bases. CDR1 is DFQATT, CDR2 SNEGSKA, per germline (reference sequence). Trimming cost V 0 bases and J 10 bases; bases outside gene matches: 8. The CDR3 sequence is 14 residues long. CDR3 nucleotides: TGCAGTGCTAGAGATCTCGACAGGGGGCTAAACCAGTACTTC. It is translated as CSARDLDRGLNQYF.

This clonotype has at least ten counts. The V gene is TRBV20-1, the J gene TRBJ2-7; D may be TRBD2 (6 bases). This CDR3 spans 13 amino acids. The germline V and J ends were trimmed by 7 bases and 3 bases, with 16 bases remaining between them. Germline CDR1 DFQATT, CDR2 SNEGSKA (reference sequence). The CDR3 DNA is TGCAGTGTGCTTCGGGAGATCTTCTACGAGCAGTACTTC. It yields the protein CSVLREIFYEQYF.

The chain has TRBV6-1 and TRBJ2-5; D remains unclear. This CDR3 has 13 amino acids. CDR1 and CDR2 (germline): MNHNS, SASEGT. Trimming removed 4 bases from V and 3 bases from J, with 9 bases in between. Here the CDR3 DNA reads TGTGCCAGCAGTGGGCCACCGGAAGAGACCCAGTACTTC. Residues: CASSGPPEETQYF.

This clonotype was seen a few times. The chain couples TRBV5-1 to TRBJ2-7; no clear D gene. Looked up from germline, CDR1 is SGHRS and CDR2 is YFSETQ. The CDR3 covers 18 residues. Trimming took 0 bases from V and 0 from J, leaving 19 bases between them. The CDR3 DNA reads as TGCGCCAGCAGCTTGGAGCTCCTACGACCAAGGAGCTCCTACGAGCAGTACTTC. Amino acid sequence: CASSLELLRPRSSYEQYF.

As DNA, the CDR3 is TGTGCCAGCAGTGCACACCAGGGCGGAAGAAAGAATGGCTACACCTTC. This gives the protein CASSAHQGGRKNGYTF. V is TRBV12-3 or TRBV12-4 and J is TRBJ1-2, with D possibly matching TRBD1 (5 bases). Trimming cost V 5 bases and J 6 bases, with 22 bases left between them. The CDR3 covers 16 residues.

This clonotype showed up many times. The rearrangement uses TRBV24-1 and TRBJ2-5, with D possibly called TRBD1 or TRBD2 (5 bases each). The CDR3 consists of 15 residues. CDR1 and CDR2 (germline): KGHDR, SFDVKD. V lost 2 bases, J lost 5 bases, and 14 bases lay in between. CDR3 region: CATSDSGPPGETQYF. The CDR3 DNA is TGTGCCACCAGTGATTCGGGGCCTCCTGGCGAGACCCAGTACTTC.

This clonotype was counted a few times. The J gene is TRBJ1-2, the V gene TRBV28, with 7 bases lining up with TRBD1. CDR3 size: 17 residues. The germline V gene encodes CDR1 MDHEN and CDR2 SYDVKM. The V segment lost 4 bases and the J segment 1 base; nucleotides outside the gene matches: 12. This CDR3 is CASSSPTGRMLNYGYTF. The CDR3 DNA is TGTGCCAGCAGTTCTCCGACAGGGCGAATGCTTAACTATGGCTACACCTTC.

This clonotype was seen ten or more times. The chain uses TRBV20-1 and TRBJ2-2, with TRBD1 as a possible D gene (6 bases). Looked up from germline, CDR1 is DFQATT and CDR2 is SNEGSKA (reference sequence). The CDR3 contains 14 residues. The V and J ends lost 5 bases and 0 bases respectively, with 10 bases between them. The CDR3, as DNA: TGCAGTGCTCCTAGGACAGCGAACACCGGGGAGCTGTTTTTT. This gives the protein CSAPRTANTGELFF.

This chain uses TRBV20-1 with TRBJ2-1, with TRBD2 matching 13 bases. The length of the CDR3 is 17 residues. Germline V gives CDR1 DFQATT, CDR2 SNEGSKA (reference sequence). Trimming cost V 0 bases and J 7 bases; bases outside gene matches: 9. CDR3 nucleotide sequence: TGCAGTGCTAGAGATCGCAGCGGGACTAGCGGGACTAATGAGCAGTTCTTC. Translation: CSARDRSGTSGTNEQFF.

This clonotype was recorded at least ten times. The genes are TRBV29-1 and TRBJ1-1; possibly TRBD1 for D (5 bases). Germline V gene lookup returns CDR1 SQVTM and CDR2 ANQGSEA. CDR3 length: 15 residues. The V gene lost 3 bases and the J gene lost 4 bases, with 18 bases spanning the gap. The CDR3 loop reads CSVDPQGSRVTEAFF. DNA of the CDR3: TGCAGCGTTGACCCCCAGGGAAGCAGGGTCACTGAAGCTTTCTTT. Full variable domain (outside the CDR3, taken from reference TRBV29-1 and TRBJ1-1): SAVISQKPSRDICQRGTSLTIQCQVDSQVTMMFWYRQQPGQSLTLIATANQGSEATYESGFVIDKFPISRPNLTFSTLTVSNMSPEDSSIYLCSVDPQGSRVTEAFFGQGTRLTVV.

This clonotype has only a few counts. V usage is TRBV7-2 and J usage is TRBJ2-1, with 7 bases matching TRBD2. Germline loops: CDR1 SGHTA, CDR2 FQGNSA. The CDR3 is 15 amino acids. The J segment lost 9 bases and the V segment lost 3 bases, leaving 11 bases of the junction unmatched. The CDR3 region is CASSFSWGGLGEQFF. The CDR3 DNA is TGTGCCAGCAGCTTTAGCTGGGGGGGATTAGGTGAGCAGTTCTTC.

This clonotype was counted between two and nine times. The CDR3 protein is CASRFTLGGRTDTQYF. For the CDR3, the DNA is TGTGCCAGCAGATTCACCCTTGGGGGTCGCACAGATACGCAGTATTTT. This rearrangement joins TRBV7-9 to TRBJ2-3, with D perhaps TRBD1 or TRBD2 (5 bases each). This CDR3 region has 16 residues. CDR1 SEHNR and CDR2 FQNEAQ come from the germline V gene (reference sequence). The V and J ends lost 6 bases and 1 base respectively, with 17 bases between them.

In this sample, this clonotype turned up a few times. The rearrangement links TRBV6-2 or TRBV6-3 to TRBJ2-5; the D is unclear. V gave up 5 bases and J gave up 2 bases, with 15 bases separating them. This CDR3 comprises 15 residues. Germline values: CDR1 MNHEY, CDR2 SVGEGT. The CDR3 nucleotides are TGTGCCAGCAGTCACACTACATTTCGGCAAGAGACCCAGTACTTC. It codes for CASSHTTFRQETQYF.

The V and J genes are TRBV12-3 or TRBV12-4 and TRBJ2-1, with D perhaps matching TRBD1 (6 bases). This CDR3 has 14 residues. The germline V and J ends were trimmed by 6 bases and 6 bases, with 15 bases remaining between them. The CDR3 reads CASSYTTGSNEQFF. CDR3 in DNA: TGTGCCAGCAGCTATACCACAGGGAGCAATGAGCAGTTCTTC.

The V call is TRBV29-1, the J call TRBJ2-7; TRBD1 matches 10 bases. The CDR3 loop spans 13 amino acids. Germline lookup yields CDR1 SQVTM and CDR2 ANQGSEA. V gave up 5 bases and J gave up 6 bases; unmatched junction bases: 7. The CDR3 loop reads CSVIRTGGREQYF. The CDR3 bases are TGCAGCGTTATAAGGACAGGGGGGCGCGAGCAGTACTTC.

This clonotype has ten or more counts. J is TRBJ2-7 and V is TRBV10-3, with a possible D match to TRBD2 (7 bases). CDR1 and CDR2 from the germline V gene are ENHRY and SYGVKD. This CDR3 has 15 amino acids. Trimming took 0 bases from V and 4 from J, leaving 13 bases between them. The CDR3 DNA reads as TGTGCCATCAGTGAGTCTAGGGGGGGGGTTTACGAGCAGTACTTC. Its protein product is CAISESRGGVYEQYF.

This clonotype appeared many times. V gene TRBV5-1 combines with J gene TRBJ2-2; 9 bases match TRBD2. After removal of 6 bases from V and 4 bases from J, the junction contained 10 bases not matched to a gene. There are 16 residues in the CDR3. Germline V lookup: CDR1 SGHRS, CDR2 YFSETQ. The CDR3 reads CASNQGLASGTGELFF. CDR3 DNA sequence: TGCGCCAGCAACCAAGGACTAGCGAGTGGCACCGGGGAGCTGTTTTTT.

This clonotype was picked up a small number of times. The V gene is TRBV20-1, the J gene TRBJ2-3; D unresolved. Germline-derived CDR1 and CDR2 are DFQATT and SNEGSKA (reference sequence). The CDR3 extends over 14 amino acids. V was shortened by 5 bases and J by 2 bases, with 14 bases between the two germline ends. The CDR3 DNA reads TGCAGTGCTTTAAGCCCGACATTCACAGATACGCAGTATTTT. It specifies CSALSPTFTDTQYF.

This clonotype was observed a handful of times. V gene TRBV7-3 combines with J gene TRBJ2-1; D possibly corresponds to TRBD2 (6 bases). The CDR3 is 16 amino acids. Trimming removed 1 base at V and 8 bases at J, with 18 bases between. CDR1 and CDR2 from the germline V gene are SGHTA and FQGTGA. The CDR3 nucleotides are TGTGCCAGCAGCTTAATCGGAGGGACGATGGGCGATGAGCAGTTCTTC. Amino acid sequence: CASSLIGGTMGDEQFF.

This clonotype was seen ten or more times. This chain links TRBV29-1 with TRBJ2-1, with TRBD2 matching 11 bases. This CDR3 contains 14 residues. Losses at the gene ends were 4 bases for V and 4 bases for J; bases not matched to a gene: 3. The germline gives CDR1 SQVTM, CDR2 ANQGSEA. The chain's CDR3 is CSVGSSGRYNEQFF. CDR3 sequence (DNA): TGCAGCGTTGGGTCTAGCGGGAGGTACAATGAGCAGTTCTTC.

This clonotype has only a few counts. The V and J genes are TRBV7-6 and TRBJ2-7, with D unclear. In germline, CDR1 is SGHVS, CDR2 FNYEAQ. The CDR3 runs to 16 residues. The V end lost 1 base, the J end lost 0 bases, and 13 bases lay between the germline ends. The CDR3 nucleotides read TGTGCCAGCAGCTTAGAAGGCCCGACCTTCTCCTACGAGCAGTACTTC. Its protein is CASSLEGPTFSYEQYF.

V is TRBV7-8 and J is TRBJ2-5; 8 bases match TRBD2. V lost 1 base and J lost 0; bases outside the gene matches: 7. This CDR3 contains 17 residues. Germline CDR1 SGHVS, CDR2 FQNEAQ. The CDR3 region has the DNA TGTGCCAGCAGCTTAGGGGTGAACGGGAGGGACCAAGAGACCCAGTACTTC. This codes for CASSLGVNGRDQETQYF.

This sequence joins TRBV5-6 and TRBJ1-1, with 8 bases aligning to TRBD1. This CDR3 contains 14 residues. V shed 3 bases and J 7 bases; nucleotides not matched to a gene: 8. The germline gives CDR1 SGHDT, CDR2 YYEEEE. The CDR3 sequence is CASSSMTGELEAFF. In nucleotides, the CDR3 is TGTGCCAGCAGCTCAATGACAGGGGAGCTTGAAGCTTTCTTT.

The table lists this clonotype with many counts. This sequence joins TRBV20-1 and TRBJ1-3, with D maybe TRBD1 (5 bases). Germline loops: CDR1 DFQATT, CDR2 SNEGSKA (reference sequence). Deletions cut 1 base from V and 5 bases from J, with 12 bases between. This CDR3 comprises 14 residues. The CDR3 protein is CSARARSGRNTIYF. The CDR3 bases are TGCAGTGCTAGAGCGCGGTCAGGGAGAAACACCATATATTTT.

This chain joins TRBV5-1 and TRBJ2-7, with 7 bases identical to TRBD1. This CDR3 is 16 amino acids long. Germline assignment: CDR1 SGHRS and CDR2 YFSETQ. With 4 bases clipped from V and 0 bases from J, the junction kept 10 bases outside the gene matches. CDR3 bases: TGCGCCAGCAGCCAACCACCCGGGACAGTCTCCTACGAGCAGTACTTC. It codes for CASSQPPGTVSYEQYF.

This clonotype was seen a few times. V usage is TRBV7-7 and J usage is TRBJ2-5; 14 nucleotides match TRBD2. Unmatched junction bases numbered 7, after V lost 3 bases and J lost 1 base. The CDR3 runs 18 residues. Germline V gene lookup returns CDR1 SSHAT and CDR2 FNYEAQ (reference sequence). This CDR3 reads CASSLDGTSGRAQETQYF. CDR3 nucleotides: TGTGCCAGCAGCTTGGACGGGACTAGCGGGAGAGCCCAAGAGACCCAGTACTTC.

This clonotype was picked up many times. This CDR3 reads CASSLDPGGGYTF. The CDR3 bases are TGTGCCAGCAGTTTAGACCCCGGTGGTGGCTACACCTTC. The chain combines TRBV27 with TRBJ1-2; D unresolved. Germline V gives CDR1 MNHEY, CDR2 SMNVEV (reference sequence). Trimming removed 2 bases at V and 7 bases at J, with 11 bases between. The CDR3 is 13 amino acids.

CDR3 sequence reads: CSVRGDSVNNEQFF. CDR3 nucleotides: TGCAGTGTCAGAGGAGACTCGGTGAACAATGAGCAGTTCTTC. V and J are TRBV20-1 and TRBJ2-1, with D uncertain. V lost 7 bases and J lost 5, with 18 bases in between. Germline CDR1 and CDR2: DFQATT and SNEGSKA (reference sequence). This CDR3 contains 14 residues.